A single sample is the source of the 2 T cell receptor beta chains below, sequenced in a study of T-cell reconstitution after alpha-beta-depleted transplantation in children. Preparation of the TCRbeta library was carried out with unique molecular identifiers. TCRdb passed the PCR reads through MiXCR, listing each CDR3 protein once. The sample lists 500,000 or so distinct CDR3 sequences, about an eighth occurring once. This sample comprised PBMCs, mostly from graft donor cells, obtained 180 days after TCRalphabeta/CD19-depleted stem cell transplant. These receptors were obtained from a female patient aged 2-9 years who had a stem cell transplant for aplastic anemia, so the T cells may come from the graft donor.

This chain links TRBV27 with TRBJ1-5; possible D gene TRBD1, 5 bases. Trimming took off 4 bases at V and 3 bases at J, with 13 bases between the two ends. From germline, CDR1 is MNHEY and CDR2 SMNVEV (reference sequence). The CDR3 totals 15 residues. The CDR3 reads CASSSRGSLNQPQHF. The CDR3 region has the DNA TGTGCCAGCAGTTCGAGGGGATCCCTCAATCAGCCCCAGCATTTT.

This clonotype turned up a few times. The chain recombines TRBV12-3 or TRBV12-4 with TRBJ2-7; possible D gene TRBD2, 6 bases. The CDR3 totals 14 residues. The germline V and J ends were trimmed by 1 base and 3 bases, with 10 bases remaining between them. Here the CDR3 reads CASSLVPGDYEQYV. CDR3 DNA sequence: TGTGCCAGCAGTTTAGTTCCGGGGGACTACGAGCAGTACGTC.